This TCR beta chain was recovered during a study of cytomegalovirus exposure and HLA in healthy donors. The CDR3 is 15 amino acids. Per the germline V gene, CDR1 is MNHEY and CDR2 is SMNVEV (reference sequence). V was shortened by 6 bases and J by 2 bases, with 16 bases between the two germline ends. Vbeta (60) and Jbeta (13) primers were used in the PCR. The data were produced by immunoSEQ multiplex PCR, yet TCRdb's version contains in-frame clones alone and is incomplete. Found here are about 200,000 clones, roughly 80% of them singletons; the top ten hold approximately 1.5%. The specimen sequenced was PBMCs. The source of this sequence is a woman aged 18-29 years in good health and CMV-seronegative. The V gene is TRBV27, the J gene TRBJ2-5; D might be TRBD2 (5 bases). The CDR3 sequence: CASRKWETGQETQYF. For the CDR3, the DNA is TGTGCCAGCAGGAAATGGGAAACGGGGCAAGAGACCCAGTACTTC.